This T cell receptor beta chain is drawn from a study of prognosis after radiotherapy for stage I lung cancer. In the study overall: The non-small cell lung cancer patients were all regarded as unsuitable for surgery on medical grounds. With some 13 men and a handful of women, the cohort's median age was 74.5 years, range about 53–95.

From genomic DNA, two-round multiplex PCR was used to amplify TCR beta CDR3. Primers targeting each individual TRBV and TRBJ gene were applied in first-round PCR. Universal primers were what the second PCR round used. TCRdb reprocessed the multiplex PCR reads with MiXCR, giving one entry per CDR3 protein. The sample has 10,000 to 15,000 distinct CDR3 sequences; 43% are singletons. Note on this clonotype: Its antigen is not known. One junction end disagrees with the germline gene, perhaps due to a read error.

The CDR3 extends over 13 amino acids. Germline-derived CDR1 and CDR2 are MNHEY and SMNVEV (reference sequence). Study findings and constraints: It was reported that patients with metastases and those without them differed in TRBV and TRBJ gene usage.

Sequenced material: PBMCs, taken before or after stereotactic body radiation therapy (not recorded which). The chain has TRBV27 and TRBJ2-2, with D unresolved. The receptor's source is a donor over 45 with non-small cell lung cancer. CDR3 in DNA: TGTGCCAGCAGTGCCGGTCTCACCGTGGAGCCGTTTTTT. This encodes CASSAGLTVEPFF.